The clone carrying this T cell receptor beta chain was picked up a small number of times. Its antigen remains unidentified. This sample was taken from a study of PD-1 blockade in classical Hodgkin lymphoma. Germline V CDR1 and CDR2: MDHEN, SYDVKM. The CDR3 sequence is 17 residues long. After removal of 5 bases from V and 0 bases from J, the junction contained 13 bases not matched to a gene. Study results and caveats: Diminished baseline TCR diversity has been reported in newly diagnosed patients relative to healthy donors.

All trial patients relapsed after autologous stem cell transplantation. This table comes from immunoSEQ multiplex PCR, and its TCRdb copy is limited to in-frame clones, with some not included. The repertoire includes 110,000 or so clones, 89% of them detected once, and just under 20% sits in the top ten. The starting material was peripheral blood mononuclear cells (PBMCs), obtained before the second cycle of nivolumab. The J gene is TRBJ2-7, the V gene TRBV28, with 7 bases identical to TRBD1. The TCR comes from a human donor with classical Hodgkin lymphoma. CDR3 sequence reads: CASSEGAGTASSYEQYF. The CDR3 DNA follows: TGTGCCAGCAGTGAGGGGGCTGGGACAGCTAGCTCCTACGAGCAGTACTTC.